Following are 20 T cell receptor beta chains from one sample sequenced in a study of blood T cells in healthy people across ages. Alongside a J-beta primer mix, a sample-barcoded 5' primer served in a second PCR lasting roughly 7 to 11 cycles. TCRdb analysed the 5' RACE reads with MiXCR anew, one entry per CDR3 protein. The table includes about 680,000 distinct CDR3 sequences, 45% to 50% detected once. Material for sequencing was blood. These TCRs come from a woman aged 60-75 years in good health.

The rearrangement links TRBV29-1 to TRBJ2-5, with TRBD2 matching 13 bases. V lost 4 bases, J lost 5 bases, and 7 bases stayed unmatched. This CDR3 has 15 residues. Germline V gene sequence: CDR1 SQVTM, CDR2 ANQGSEA. The CDR3 sequence is CSVGPTSGRDETQYF. CDR3 DNA sequence: TGCAGCGTTGGGCCCACTAGCGGGAGGGACGAGACCCAGTACTTC.

The rearrangement joins TRBV29-1 to TRBJ1-6; the match to TRBD1 covers 7 bases. CDR3 size: 17 residues. V lost 0 bases to trimming and J lost 6 bases; unmatched junction nucleotides: 11. The germline CDR1 and CDR2 sequences are SQVTM and ANQGSEA. This CDR3 reads CSVEERTGRKVNSPLHF. The CDR3 nucleotides are TGCAGCGTTGAAGAGCGGACAGGTAGAAAGGTTAATTCACCCCTCCACTTT.

The rearrangement uses TRBV29-1 and TRBJ2-5; possible D gene TRBD1, 8 bases. The CDR3 extends over 15 amino acids. From germline, CDR1 is SQVTM and CDR2 ANQGSEA. V lost 5 bases and J 2 bases, leaving 18 bases between the germline ends. DNA for the CDR3: TGCAGCGTTTACACGACAGGGGAGGGTCAAGAGACCCAGTACTTC. Encoded protein: CSVYTTGEGQETQYF.

The chain carries TRBV14 and TRBJ2-1; no firm D call. TRBJ2-7 matches the DNA end more closely, so the J call is doubtful. The length of the CDR3 is 13 residues. The germline CDR1 and CDR2 sequences are SGHDN and FVKESK. CDR3 in DNA: TGTGCCAGCAGCCAACTGTTCTACAATGAGCAGTACTTC. This translates into CASSQLFYNEQYF.

This clonotype was recorded at least ten times. The chain has TRBV20-1 and TRBJ2-7; the match to TRBD2 covers 7 bases. This CDR3 spans 16 amino acids. Germline CDR1 and CDR2: DFQATT and SNEGSKA (reference sequence). V shed 0 bases, J shed 0 bases, and the junction held 8 bases outside the gene matches. The DNA of the CDR3 is TGCAGTGCTAGAGATGTCCAGGGAGGGTTCTCCTACGAGCAGTACTTC. Its translation is CSARDVQGGFSYEQYF.

The CDR3, as DNA: TGTGCCAGCAGCCAACAACTAGCGGGAGTTGTCAATGAGCAGTACTTC. It encodes CASSQQLAGVVNEQYF. The chain carries TRBV14 and TRBJ2-5, with TRBD2 matching over 11 bases. Trimming took 2 bases from V and 11 from J; bases not matched to a gene: 13. The CDR3 covers 16 residues. Germline CDR1 is SGHDN and CDR2 is FVKESK.

This clonotype was detected a few times. The rearrangement joins TRBV7-2 to TRBJ2-5; maybe TRBD1 (6 bases). V was cut by 1 base and J by 4 bases, with 13 bases left in between. The CDR3 extends over 15 amino acids. Looked up from germline, CDR1 is SGHTA and CDR2 is FQGNSA. CDR3 DNA sequence: TGTGCCAGCAGCTTAGTCTCCCTACAGGGAGAGACCCAGTACTTC. Translating gives CASSLVSLQGETQYF.

This clonotype was picked up many times. The chain recombines TRBV29-1 with TRBJ2-5; D ambiguous. The germline V gene encodes CDR1 SQVTM and CDR2 ANQGSEA. This CDR3 region has 11 residues. CDR3 residues: CVPLLLETQYF. The CDR3 bases are TGCGTCCCGCTACTACTCGAGACCCAGTACTTC.

V and J are TRBV20-1 and TRBJ2-7; 7 bases line up with TRBD2. Germline V gives CDR1 DFQATT, CDR2 SNEGSKA (reference sequence). J was trimmed by 2 bases and V by 7 bases; bases with no gene match: 5. The length of the CDR3 is 12 residues. CDR3 residues: CSGGRGAYEQYF. Written as DNA, the CDR3 is TGCAGTGGGGGGAGGGGTGCCTACGAGCAGTACTTC.

The chain couples TRBV27 to TRBJ1-1; TRBD1 matches 9 bases. CDR3 length: 13 amino acids. V was clipped by 7 bases and J by 4 bases; unmatched bases: 4. Germline values: CDR1 MNHEY, CDR2 SMNVEV (reference sequence). CDR3 region: CASMRTGATEAFF. CDR3 sequence (DNA): TGTGCCAGCATGAGGACAGGGGCCACTGAAGCTTTCTTT.

This clonotype was observed a single time. The V and J genes are TRBV18 and TRBJ1-4, with 7 bases fitting TRBD1. The germline CDR1 and CDR2 sequences are KGHSH and LQKENI. The V gene end was trimmed by 5 bases and the J gene end by 2 bases; junction bases not matched to a gene: 5. The CDR3 has 15 residues. Here the CDR3 reads CASSSRTGTNEKLFF. CDR3 coding DNA: TGTGCCAGCTCATCGAGGACAGGCACTAATGAAAAACTGTTTTTT. Full variable domain (remainder filled in from reference TRBV18 and TRBJ1-4): NAGVMQNPRHLVRRRGQEARLRCSPMKGHSHVYWYRQLPEEGLKFMVYLQKENIIDESGMPKERFSAEFPKEGPSILRIQQVVRGDSAAYFCASSSRTGTNEKLFFGSGTQLSVL.

This chain connects TRBV3-1 to TRBJ1-2; a possible D gene is TRBD1 (5 bases). V was cut by 4 bases and J by 4 bases, with 13 bases left in between. There are 14 residues in the CDR3. Germline lookup yields CDR1 LGHDT and CDR2 YNNKEL (reference sequence). In nucleotides, the CDR3 is TGTGCCAGCAGCCTTGGGACGGTCAGCTATGGCTACACCTTC. It encodes CASSLGTVSYGYTF.

This clonotype was seen only a few times. J is TRBJ2-7 and V is TRBV9; D is perhaps TRBD2 (6 bases). The V end lost 0 bases, the J end lost 4 bases, and 14 bases lay between the germline ends. In germline, CDR1 is SGDLS, CDR2 YYNGEE. The CDR3 runs to 15 residues. The CDR3 DNA sequence: TGTGCCAGCAGCGTAGAAGGCGGGAACTCTTACGAGCAGTACTTC. It specifies CASSVEGGNSYEQYF.

V is TRBV5-1 and J is TRBJ2-3; D remains unclear. V dropped 3 bases and J dropped 2 bases, with 10 bases sitting between them. This CDR3 is built from 14 residues. Germline V gene data show CDR1 as SGHRS and CDR2 as YFSETQ. CDR3 bases: TGCGCCAGCAGCTCGTACACCGTCACAGATACGCAGTATTTT. Its translation is CASSSYTVTDTQYF.

This chain uses TRBV28 with TRBJ2-3; perhaps TRBD1 as D (6 bases). The CDR3 is 14 residues long. CDR1 is MDHEN, CDR2 SYDVKM, per germline. Trimming took 6 bases from V and 3 from J, leaving 13 bases between them. This CDR3 is CASSLLQGTDTQYF. CDR3 nucleotides: TGTGCCAGCAGCCTCCTTCAGGGGACAGATACGCAGTATTTT.

The rearrangement links TRBV27 to TRBJ2-5; D is undetermined. Germline V gene lookup returns CDR1 MNHEY and CDR2 SMNVEV (reference sequence). V was shortened by 4 bases and J by 11 bases, with 20 bases between the two germline ends. CDR3 size: 14 residues. The CDR3 DNA reads TGTGCCAGCAGTTCCTACGTGGGTTCGACGAAGCAGTACTTC. It is translated as CASSSYVGSTKQYF.

The chain has TRBV7-8 and TRBJ2-1; 11 positions match TRBD2. The J segment lost 5 bases and the V segment lost 3 bases, leaving 12 bases of the junction unmatched. CDR1 and CDR2 (germline): SGHVS, FQNEAQ. The CDR3 is 18 amino acids. CDR3 DNA: TGTGCCAGCAGCTTCCATCGAGTATTAGCGGGAGGGAACAATGAGCAGTTCTTC. Protein sequence: CASSFHRVLAGGNNEQFF.

This chain joins TRBV5-1 and TRBJ2-7; a weak D match, TRBD2 (6 bases). Trimming removed 2 bases from V and 7 bases from J, with 19 bases in between. The CDR3 sequence is 15 residues long. Per germline, CDR1 SGHRS and CDR2 YFSETQ. CDR3 DNA sequence: TGCGCCAGCAGCTTTGGTTCCAGCGGGCACAATGAGCAGTACTTC. Translated, it gives CASSFGSSGHNEQYF. Complete variable domain (other parts from reference TRBV5-1 and TRBJ2-7): KAGVTQTPRYLIKTRGQQVTLSCSPISGHRSVSWYQQTPGQGLQFLFEYFSETQRNKGNFPGRFSGRQFSNSRSEMNVSTLELGDSALYLCASSFGSSGHNEQYFGPGTRLTVT.

This clonotype appeared a few times. The J gene is TRBJ2-3, the V gene TRBV7-2; the D gene is possibly TRBD2 (5 bases). The CDR3 consists of 15 residues. V was shortened by 7 bases and J by 0 bases, with 14 bases between the two germline ends. In germline, CDR1 is SGHTA, CDR2 FQGNSA. CDR3 DNA sequence: TGTGCCAGCAACCGAGGGTCACCCAGCACAGATACGCAGTATTTT. Protein product: CASNRGSPSTDTQYF.

There are a few counts of this clonotype. This chain joins TRBV27 and TRBJ1-2; perhaps TRBD1 as D (6 bases). V lost 6 bases to trimming and J lost 6 bases, with 14 bases between them. The CDR3 has 13 amino acids. Germline loops: CDR1 MNHEY, CDR2 SMNVEV (reference sequence). CDR3 region: CASRASGGDGYTF. In nucleotides, the CDR3 is TGTGCCAGCAGGGCCAGCGGGGGCGATGGCTACACCTTC.